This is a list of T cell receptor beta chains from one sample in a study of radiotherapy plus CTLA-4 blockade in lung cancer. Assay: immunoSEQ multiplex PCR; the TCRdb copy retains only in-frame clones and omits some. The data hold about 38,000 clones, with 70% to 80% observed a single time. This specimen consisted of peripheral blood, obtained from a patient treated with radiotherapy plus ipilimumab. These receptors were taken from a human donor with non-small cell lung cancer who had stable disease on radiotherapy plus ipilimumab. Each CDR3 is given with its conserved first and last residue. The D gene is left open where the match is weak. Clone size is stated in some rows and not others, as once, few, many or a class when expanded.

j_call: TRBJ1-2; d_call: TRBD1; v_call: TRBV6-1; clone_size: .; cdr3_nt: TGTGCCAGCAGCCTAGACAGGGGCTATGGCTACACCTTC; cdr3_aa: CASSLDRGYGYTF
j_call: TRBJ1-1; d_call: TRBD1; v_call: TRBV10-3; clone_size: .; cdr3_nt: TGTGCCATCAGGGAGACAGGGACCCTGAACACTGAAGCTTTCTTT; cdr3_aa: CAIRETGTLNTEAFF
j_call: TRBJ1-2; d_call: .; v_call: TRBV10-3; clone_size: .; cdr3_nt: TGTGCCATCACAGCAAATAGGGGTTTGAACTATGGCTACACCTTC; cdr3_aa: CAITANRGLNYGYTF
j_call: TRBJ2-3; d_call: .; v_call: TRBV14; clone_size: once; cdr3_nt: TGTACCAGCAGCCAATTGGTCGTGACAGATACGCAGTATTTT; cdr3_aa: CTSSQLVVTDTQYF
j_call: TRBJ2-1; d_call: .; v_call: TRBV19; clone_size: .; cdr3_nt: TGTGCCAGTAGTGACCCATCGAATGAGCAGTTCTTC; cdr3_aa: CASSDPSNEQFF
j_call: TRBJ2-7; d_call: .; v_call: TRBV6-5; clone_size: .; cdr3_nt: TGTGCCAGCAGTTACTCCCAGGGGATCTACGAGCAGTACTTC; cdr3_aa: CASSYSQGIYEQYF
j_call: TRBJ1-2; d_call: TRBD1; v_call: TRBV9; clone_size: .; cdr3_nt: TGTGCCAGCAGCGACGGGACAGGGGGGAGCTATGGCTACACCTTC; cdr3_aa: CASSDGTGGSYGYTF
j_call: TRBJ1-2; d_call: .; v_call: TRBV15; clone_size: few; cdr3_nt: TGTGCCACCAGCTCGTCTTCGGGGGTTTATGGCTACACCTTC; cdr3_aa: CATSSSSGVYGYTF
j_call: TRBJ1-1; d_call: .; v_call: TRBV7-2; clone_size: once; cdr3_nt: TGTGCCAGCAGCTTAGCCGGGGTCGGCACTGAAGCTTTCTTT; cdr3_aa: CASSLAGVGTEAFF
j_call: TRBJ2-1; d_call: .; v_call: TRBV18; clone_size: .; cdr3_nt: TGTGCCAGCTCACCAGTATTACAGGGTAGAGATGAGCAGTTCTTC; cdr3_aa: CASSPVLQGRDEQFF
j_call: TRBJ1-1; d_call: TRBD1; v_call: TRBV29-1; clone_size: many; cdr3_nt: TGCAGCGCCGGGGGGGCAGGGGGCTGGACTGAAGCTTTCTTT; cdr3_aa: CSAGGAGGWTEAFF
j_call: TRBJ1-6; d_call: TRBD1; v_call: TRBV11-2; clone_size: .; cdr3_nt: TGTGCCAGCAGGGGAGGTCGGGGACAGAATTCACCCCTCCACTTT; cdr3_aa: CASRGGRGQNSPLHF
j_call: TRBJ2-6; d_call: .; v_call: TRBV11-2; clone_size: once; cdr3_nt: TGTGCCAGCAGCTTAAGGCAGGGGATCTCTGGGGCCAACGTCCTGACTTTC; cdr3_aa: CASSLRQGISGANVLTF
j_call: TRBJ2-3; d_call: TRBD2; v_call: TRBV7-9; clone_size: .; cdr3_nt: TGTGCCAGCAGCCTCCGACTAGCGGGGGGGCCAGATACGCAGTATTTT; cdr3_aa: CASSLRLAGGPDTQYF
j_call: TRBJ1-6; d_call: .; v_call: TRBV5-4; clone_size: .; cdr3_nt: TGTGCCAGCAGCCAAGTAGCGCACGGGAATTCACCCCTCCACTTT; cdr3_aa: CASSQVAHGNSPLHF
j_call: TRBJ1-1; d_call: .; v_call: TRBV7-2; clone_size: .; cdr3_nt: TGTGCCAGCAGCCAAAGACCAACAGGGCTTCATACTGTTGAAGCTTTCTTT; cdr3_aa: CASSQRPTGLHTVEAFF
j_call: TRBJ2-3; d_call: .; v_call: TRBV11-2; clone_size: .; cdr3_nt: TGTGCCAGCAGCGTGAACACAGGGCAAGATACGCAGTATTTT; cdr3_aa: CASSVNTGQDTQYF
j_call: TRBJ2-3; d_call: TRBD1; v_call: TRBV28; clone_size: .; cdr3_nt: TGTGCCAGCGAATTTCCGGGACAGGGTTTAGATACGCAGTATTTT; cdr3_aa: CASEFPGQGLDTQYF
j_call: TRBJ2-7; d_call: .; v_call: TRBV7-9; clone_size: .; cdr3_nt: TGTGCCAGCAGCTCCGGGATCTACGAGCAGTACTTC; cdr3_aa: CASSSGIYEQYF
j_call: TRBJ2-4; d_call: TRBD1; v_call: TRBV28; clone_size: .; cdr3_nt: TGTGCCAGCAGTCCGGGACAGGGTGATAGGGCCCAGTACTTC; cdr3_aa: CASSPGQGDRAQYF
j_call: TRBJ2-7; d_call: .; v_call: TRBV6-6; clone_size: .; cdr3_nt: TGTGCCAGCACTTCTATGCAGGGTTTCGACGAGCAGTACTTC; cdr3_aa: CASTSMQGFDEQYF
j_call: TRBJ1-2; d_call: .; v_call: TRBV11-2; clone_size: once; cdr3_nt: TGTGCCAGCAGCGTCACAGGGACCCGCTCCGATGGCTACACCTTC; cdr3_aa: CASSVTGTRSDGYTF
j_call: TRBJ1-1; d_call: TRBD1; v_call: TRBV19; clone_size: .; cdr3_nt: TGTGCCAGTAGTACGGACAGGGCGAACACTGAAGCTTTCTTT; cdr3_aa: CASSTDRANTEAFF
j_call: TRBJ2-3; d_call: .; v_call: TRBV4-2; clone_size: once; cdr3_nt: TGTGCCAGCAGCCAAGAAGGAGGTTCCTACACAGATACGCAGTATTTT; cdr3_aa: CASSQEGGSYTDTQYF
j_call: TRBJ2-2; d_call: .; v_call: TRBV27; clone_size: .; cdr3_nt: TGTGCCAGCAGTCTAGACATAACAACCGGGGAGCTGTTTTTT; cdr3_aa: CASSLDITTGELFF
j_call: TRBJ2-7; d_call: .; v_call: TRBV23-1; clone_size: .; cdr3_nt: TGCGCCAGCAGTCAATCTGAGGAAGCCTACGAGCAGTACTTC; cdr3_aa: CASSQSEEAYEQYF
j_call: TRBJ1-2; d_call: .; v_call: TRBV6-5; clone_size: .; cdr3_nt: TGTGCCAGCAGTTACTCGACATTGGGTGGCTACACCTTC; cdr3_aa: CASSYSTLGGYTF
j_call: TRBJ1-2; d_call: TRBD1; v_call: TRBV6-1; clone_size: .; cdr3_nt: TGTGCCAGCAGTGCGGGACAGGGGGCGCGTTATGGCTACACCTTC; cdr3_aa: CASSAGQGARYGYTF
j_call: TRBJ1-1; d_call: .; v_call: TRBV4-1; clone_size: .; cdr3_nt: TGCGCCAGCAGCCAAGCTTCCCCGGGGGATAACACTGAAGCTTTCTTT; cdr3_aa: CASSQASPGDNTEAFF
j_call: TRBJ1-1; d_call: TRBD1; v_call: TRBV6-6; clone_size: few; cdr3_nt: TGTGCCAGCAACAGGGGGCAGGACACTGAAGCTTTCTTT; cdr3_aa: CASNRGQDTEAFF
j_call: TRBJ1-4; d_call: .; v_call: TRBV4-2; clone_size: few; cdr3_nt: TGTGCCAGCAGCCAAGATGCAGGAGTAAATGAAAAACTGTTTTTT; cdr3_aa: CASSQDAGVNEKLFF
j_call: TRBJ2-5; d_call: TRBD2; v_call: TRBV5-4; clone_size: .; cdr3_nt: TGTGCCAGCAGCTCCTCTAGCGGGGGGGGCCAAGAGACCCAGTACTTC; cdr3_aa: CASSSSSGGGQETQYF
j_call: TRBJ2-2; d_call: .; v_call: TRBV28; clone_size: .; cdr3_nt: TGTGCCAGCAGTTTACCCCCAGGGACCGGGGAGCTGTTTTTT; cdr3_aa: CASSLPPGTGELFF
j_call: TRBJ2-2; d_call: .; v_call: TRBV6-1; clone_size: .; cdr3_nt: TGTGCCAGCAGGGAACAGGGTTTAAACACCGGGGAGCTGTTTTTT; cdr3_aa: CASREQGLNTGELFF
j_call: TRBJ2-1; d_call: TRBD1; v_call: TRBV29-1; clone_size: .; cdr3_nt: TGCAGCGTTGGGCCACGCCCCGGGACAGGGGGGAGGAATGAGCAGTTCTTC; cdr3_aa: CSVGPRPGTGGRNEQFF
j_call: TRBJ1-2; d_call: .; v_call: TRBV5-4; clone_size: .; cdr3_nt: TGTGCCAGCACCCTGGGGCCGGCAATTGGCTACACCTTC; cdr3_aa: CASTLGPAIGYTF
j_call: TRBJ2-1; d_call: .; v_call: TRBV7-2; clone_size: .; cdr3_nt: TGTGCCAGCAGCTTAGACAGGGCGATGCAGTTCTTC; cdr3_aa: CASSLDRAMQFF